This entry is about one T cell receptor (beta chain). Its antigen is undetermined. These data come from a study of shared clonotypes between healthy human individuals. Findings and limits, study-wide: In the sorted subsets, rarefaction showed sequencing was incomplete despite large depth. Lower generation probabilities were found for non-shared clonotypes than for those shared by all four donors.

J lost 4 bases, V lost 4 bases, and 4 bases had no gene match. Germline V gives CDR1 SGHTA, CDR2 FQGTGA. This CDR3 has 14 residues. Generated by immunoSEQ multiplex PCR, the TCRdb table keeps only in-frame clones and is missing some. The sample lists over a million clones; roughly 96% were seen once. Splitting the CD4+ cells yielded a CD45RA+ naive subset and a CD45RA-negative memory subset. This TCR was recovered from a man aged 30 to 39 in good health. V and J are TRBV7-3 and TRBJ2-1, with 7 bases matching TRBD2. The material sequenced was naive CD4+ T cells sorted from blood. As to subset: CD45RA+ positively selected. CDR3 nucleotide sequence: TGTGCCAGCAGCTCCCTAGCGGAATACAATGAGCAGTTCTTC. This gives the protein CASSSLAEYNEQFF.